The present T cell receptor (beta chain) was sequenced within a study of shared clonotypes between healthy human individuals. Study in general: The people who gave samples were two women and three men aged 18 to 49.

This CDR3 has 13 residues. Trimming took 1 base from V and 7 from J, leaving 7 bases between them. Per the germline V gene, CDR1 is LNHNV and CDR2 is YYDKDF (reference sequence). TCRdb's copy holds only in-frame clones and misses some; the assay was immunoSEQ multiplex PCR. This table has about 1 million clones, around 76% appearing once. Sequencing used memory CD4+ T cells sorted from blood. Subset given: CD45RA-negative fraction. This chain joins TRBV15 and TRBJ1-4; D is possibly TRBD1 (6 bases). The sequence was obtained from a young man in good health. The CDR3 sequence: CATSRGRGEKLFF. The CDR3 DNA reads TGTGCCACCAGCAGAGGCAGGGGTGAAAAACTGTTTTTT.